The 9 T cell receptor beta chains reported below all come from one sample, sequenced in a study of blood T cell repertoires in COVID-19. The data were produced by immunoSEQ multiplex PCR, yet TCRdb's version contains in-frame clones alone and is incomplete. This sample carries approximately 25,000 clones, 86% of them seen once, and the ten largest clones take approximately 12%. Sequenced input: peripheral blood. These receptors all come from a woman of 80 years or more with active or convalescent COVID-19.

This clone has a single count. The chain recombines TRBV28 with TRBJ2-2, with 8 positions matching TRBD1. V lost 6 bases and J lost 6; bases outside the gene matches: 12. Germline V gene data show CDR1 as MDHEN and CDR2 as SYDVKM. This CDR3 is built from 16 residues. The CDR3 sequence: CASRMTGTGGAGELFF. CDR3 nucleotide sequence: TGTGCCAGCAGAATGACCGGGACAGGCGGTGCCGGGGAGCTGTTTTTT.

The CDR3 coding sequence is TGTGCCTGGAGTGGTCTTAGCGGGGGTACCTCCTACAATGAGCAGTTCTTC. The encoded protein is CAWSGLSGGTSYNEQFF. V is TRBV30 and J is TRBJ2-1; 9 bases align to TRBD2. The CDR3 spans 17 residues. The ends lost 1 base at V and 0 bases at J; junction bases unmatched: 7. CDR1 is GTSNPN, CDR2 SVGIG, per germline (reference sequence).

By frequency in the sample, this clone is medium-sized. The chain has TRBV6-2 or TRBV6-3 and TRBJ2-1, with 9 positions matching TRBD2. The germline gives CDR1 MNHEY, CDR2 SVGEGT. The CDR3 length is 17 residues. Trimming removed 2 bases from V and 2 bases from J; junction bases left unmatched: 7. Here the CDR3 reads CASSYIRGGAPYNEQFF. The CDR3 nucleotides read TGTGCCAGCAGTTACATTCGCGGGGGGGCCCCCTACAATGAGCAGTTCTTC.

This clone has only one observation. The chain has TRBV9 and TRBJ2-2, with 8 bases lining up with TRBD2. Trimming took 5 bases from V and 7 from J; bases not matched to a gene: 13. The CDR3 is 16 amino acids. CDR1 is SGDLS, CDR2 YYNGEE, per germline. CDR3 sequence: CASRASPGGQSGELFF. As DNA, the CDR3 is TGTGCCAGCAGGGCAAGTCCGGGAGGGCAGAGCGGGGAGCTGTTTTTT.

The chain carries TRBV11-2 and TRBJ1-2; a weak D match, TRBD1 (6 bases). There are 13 residues in the CDR3. Germline V lookup: CDR1 SGHAT, CDR2 FQNNGV. Trimming cost V 6 bases and J 4 bases, with 12 bases left between them. The CDR3 sequence is CASRQGIGYGYTF. The DNA for the CDR3 is TGTGCCAGCAGACAGGGTATCGGCTATGGCTACACCTTC. The whole variable domain, remainder taken from reference TRBV11-2 and TRBJ1-2, is EAGVAQSPRYKIIEKRQSVAFWCNPISGHATLYWYQQILGQGPKLLIQFQNNGVVDDSQLPKDRFSAERLKGVDSTLKIQPAKLEDSAVYLCASRQGIGYGYTFGSGTRLTVV.

J is TRBJ2-7 and V is TRBV29-1; 8 bases are a match to TRBD2. The length of the CDR3 is 14 residues. V trimming: 7 bases; J trimming: 3 bases; junction bases outside the gene matches: 11. Germline CDR1 SQVTM, CDR2 ANQGSEA. CDR3 loop: CSASGGASIYEQYF. The CDR3 coding sequence is TGCAGCGCTTCGGGGGGGGCCAGCATCTACGAGCAGTACTTC.

The chain combines TRBV9 with TRBJ1-5; TRBD1 matches 9 bases. Trimming took 9 bases from V and 1 from J; bases not matched to a gene: 14. This CDR3 is built from 17 residues. The V gene's germline CDR1 is SGDLS and CDR2 YYNGEE. Written as DNA, the CDR3 is TGTGCCACTAGACAGGGGGAAAGGGGTTTCAGCAATCAGCCCCAGCATTTT. Encoded protein: CATRQGERGFSNQPQHF.

The CDR3 loop reads CASSLGWTAGELFF. Written as DNA, the CDR3 is TGTGCCAGCAGCTTAGGTTGGACTGCCGGGGAGCTGTTTTTT. This chain connects TRBV7-9 to TRBJ2-2; D perhaps matches TRBD2 (5 bases). The ends were cut back, 1 base at V and 6 bases at J, with 9 bases in the middle. Germline assignment: CDR1 SEHNR and CDR2 FQNEAQ (reference sequence). This CDR3 has 14 amino acids. The variable domain in full, with the rest retrieved from reference TRBV7-9 and TRBJ2-2, is DTGVSQNPRHKITKRGQNVTFRCDPISEHNRLYWYRQTLGQGPEFLTYFQNEAQLEKSRLLSDRFSAERPKGSFSTLEIQRTEQGDSAMYLCASSLGWTAGELFFGEGSRLTVL.

The J gene is TRBJ1-2, the V gene TRBV3-1 (or the pseudogene TRBV3-2), with 9 bases fitting TRBD1. The CDR3 runs 15 residues. V lost 4 bases and J lost 2; bases outside the gene matches: 5. The germline gives CDR1 LGHDT, CDR2 YNNKEL (reference sequence). The CDR3 DNA reads as TGTGCCAGCAGCCCGTTTGGACAGGGGAACTATGGCTACACCTTC. This translates into CASSPFGQGNYGYTF.